A selection of T cell receptor beta chains follows, all from one sample in a study of Ad26.COV2.S vaccination and SARS-CoV-2 variants. Libraries were prepared by immunoSEQ multiplex PCR; TCRdb keeps only in-frame clonotypes and omits some of them. The repertoire consists of hundreds of thousands of clones, with more than 70% occurring once and the leading ten covering around 1.5%. The sequences come from peripheral blood, collected in a trial of Ad26.COV2.S vaccine versus placebo. These receptors all stem from a person between 18 and 60 years old who received the Ad26.COV2.S COVID-19 vaccine or a placebo. Both conserved end residues are part of each CDR3. Fields, in order: CDR3 protein, CDR3 DNA, V gene, clone size, J gene, D gene. A D gene is named only where the DNA matches it firmly. The listing skips clone size in some rows; elsewhere it reads once, few, many or a size class.

CDR3 protein: CASSLARGQGAREQYF
CDR3 DNA: TGTGCCAGCAGCTTAGCGCGAGGACAGGGGGCGCGAGAGCAGTACTTC
V gene: TRBV7-9
clone size: NA
J gene: TRBJ2-7
D gene: TRBD1

CDR3 protein: CASSDRGYEQYF
CDR3 DNA: TGTGCCAGTAGCGACAGGGGGTACGAGCAGTACTTC
V gene: TRBV19
clone size: NA
J gene: TRBJ2-7
D gene: TRBD1

CDR3 protein: CASSQNGPGALEQYF
CDR3 DNA: TGCGCCAGCAGCCAAAATGGGCCCGGTGCCCTCGAGCAGTACTTC
V gene: TRBV5-1
clone size: NA
J gene: TRBJ2-7
D gene: NA

CDR3 protein: CASSQATDYGYTF
CDR3 DNA: TGCGCCAGCAGTCAAGCGACAGACTATGGCTACACCTTC
V gene: TRBV23-1
clone size: NA
J gene: TRBJ1-2
D gene: NA

CDR3 protein: CASSQDRFQDRSHEQYF
CDR3 DNA: TGCGCCAGCAGCCAAGATCGTTTCCAGGACCGCTCTCACGAGCAGTACTTC
V gene: TRBV4-3
clone size: NA
J gene: TRBJ2-7
D gene: NA

CDR3 protein: CATSRTIQGRETQYF
CDR3 DNA: TGTGCCACCAGCAGAACAATACAGGGTCGAGAGACCCAGTACTTC
V gene: TRBV15
clone size: NA
J gene: TRBJ2-5
D gene: NA

CDR3 protein: CAISGESSYNEQFF
CDR3 DNA: TGTGCCATCAGTGGTGAGAGCTCCTACAATGAGCAGTTCTTC
V gene: TRBV10-3
clone size: NA
J gene: TRBJ2-1
D gene: NA

CDR3 protein: CASSLGDSDTEAFF
CDR3 DNA: TGCGCCAGCAGCTTGGGGGACAGCGACACTGAAGCTTTCTTT
V gene: TRBV5-1
clone size: NA
J gene: TRBJ1-1
D gene: TRBD1

CDR3 protein: CASSPSGGVYNEQFF
CDR3 DNA: TGTGCCAGCAGTCCGAGCGGGGGGGTTTACAATGAGCAGTTCTTC
V gene: TRBV7-9
clone size: NA
J gene: TRBJ2-1
D gene: TRBD2

CDR3 protein: CASTPNRGLDTGELFF
CDR3 DNA: TGTGCCAGTACCCCCAACAGGGGTCTCGACACCGGGGAGCTGTTTTTT
V gene: TRBV19
clone size: NA
J gene: TRBJ2-2
D gene: TRBD1

CDR3 protein: CASGRGTGELFF
CDR3 DNA: TGTGCCAGCGGGAGGGGGACCGGGGAGCTGTTTTTT
V gene: TRBV2
clone size: NA
J gene: TRBJ2-2
D gene: NA

CDR3 protein: CATSFGGLDEQYF
CDR3 DNA: TGTGCCACTTCCTTCGGAGGGCTCGACGAGCAGTACTTC
V gene: TRBV19
clone size: NA
J gene: TRBJ2-7
D gene: NA

CDR3 protein: CASTDPTSGTHREQFF
CDR3 DNA: TGTGCCAGCACCGACCCGACTAGCGGGACGCACAGGGAGCAGTTCTTC
V gene: TRBV9
clone size: NA
J gene: TRBJ2-1
D gene: TRBD2

CDR3 protein: CASSYGGSINQPQHF
CDR3 DNA: TGTGCCAGCAGTTACGGGGGGTCGATCAATCAGCCCCAGCATTTT
V gene: TRBV6-2/TRBV6-3
clone size: NA
J gene: TRBJ1-5
D gene: NA

CDR3 protein: CASSVRAGGLGDTQYF
CDR3 DNA: TGTGCCAGCAGTGTAAGAGCGGGGGGCCTTGGGGATACGCAGTATTTT
V gene: TRBV2
clone size: NA
J gene: TRBJ2-3
D gene: TRBD2

CDR3 protein: CATSSRDYDRTQYF
CDR3 DNA: TGTGCCACCAGCAGCCGGGACTACGATAGGACCCAGTACTTC
V gene: TRBV15
clone size: NA
J gene: TRBJ2-5
D gene: TRBD2

CDR3 protein: CASSPPRDRSSYEQYF
CDR3 DNA: TGTGCCAGCAGCCCCCCCCGGGACCGGAGCTCCTACGAGCAGTACTTC
V gene: TRBV6-2/TRBV6-3
clone size: NA
J gene: TRBJ2-7
D gene: NA

CDR3 protein: CASSFDRSYEQYF
CDR3 DNA: TGTGCCAGCAGCTTCGATAGATCCTACGAGCAGTACTTC
V gene: TRBV5-4
clone size: NA
J gene: TRBJ2-7
D gene: NA

CDR3 protein: CASSVAGGSNTGELFF
CDR3 DNA: TGTGCCAGCAGCGTAGCGGGGGGTTCGAACACCGGGGAGCTGTTTTTT
V gene: TRBV9
clone size: once
J gene: TRBJ2-2
D gene: TRBD2

CDR3 protein: CASGLSDGNTIYF
CDR3 DNA: TGTGCTAGTGGTTTGTCCGATGGAAACACCATATATTTT
V gene: TRBV12-5
clone size: NA
J gene: TRBJ1-3
D gene: NA

CDR3 protein: CASSSIPAAGAYNEQFF
CDR3 DNA: TGTGCCAGCAGCTCCATCCCCGCGGCAGGGGCCTACAATGAGCAGTTCTTC
V gene: TRBV11-2
clone size: NA
J gene: TRBJ2-1
D gene: NA

CDR3 protein: CASSRTGLGNQPQHF
CDR3 DNA: TGTGCCAGCAGTAGGACAGGGCTGGGCAATCAGCCCCAGCATTTT
V gene: TRBV2
clone size: NA
J gene: TRBJ1-5
D gene: TRBD1

CDR3 protein: CASSMTESTDTQYF
CDR3 DNA: TGTGCCAGTAGTATGACAGAGAGCACAGATACGCAGTATTTT
V gene: TRBV19
clone size: NA
J gene: TRBJ2-3
D gene: NA

CDR3 protein: CASSLASGSPYEQYF
CDR3 DNA: TGTGCCAGCAGCTTAGCTAGCGGGAGCCCCTACGAGCAGTACTTC
V gene: TRBV7-9
clone size: few
J gene: TRBJ2-7
D gene: TRBD2

CDR3 protein: CSVEEGGKNTEAFF
CDR3 DNA: TGCAGCGTTGAAGAAGGGGGGAAGAACACTGAAGCTTTCTTT
V gene: TRBV29-1
clone size: NA
J gene: TRBJ1-1
D gene: NA

CDR3 protein: CASSGGGSGRVEKLFF
CDR3 DNA: TGCGCCAGCAGCGGTGGCGGATCGGGGCGGGTGGAAAAACTGTTTTTT
V gene: TRBV5-1
clone size: NA
J gene: TRBJ1-4
D gene: NA

CDR3 protein: CASSQDLGYTDTQYF
CDR3 DNA: TGTGCCAGCAGCCAAGATTTGGGGTACACAGATACGCAGTATTTT
V gene: TRBV3-1/TRBV3-2
clone size: NA
J gene: TRBJ2-3
D gene: NA

CDR3 protein: CASSRLTSTDTQYF
CDR3 DNA: TGTGCCAGTTCCCGACTAACTAGCACAGATACGCAGTATTTT
V gene: TRBV7-8
clone size: NA
J gene: TRBJ2-3
D gene: NA

CDR3 protein: CASSIQGQVNTEAFF
CDR3 DNA: TGTGCCAGTAGTATTCAGGGACAGGTGAACACTGAAGCTTTCTTT
V gene: TRBV19
clone size: NA
J gene: TRBJ1-1
D gene: TRBD1

CDR3 protein: CASSAVGRIQETQYF
CDR3 DNA: TGTGCCAGCAGCGCCGTCGGGCGTATCCAAGAGACCCAGTACTTC
V gene: TRBV6-2/TRBV6-3
clone size: NA
J gene: TRBJ2-5
D gene: NA

CDR3 protein: CAWSVAAGTDTQYF
CDR3 DNA: TGTGCCTGGAGTGTAGCGGCGGGCACAGATACGCAGTATTTT
V gene: TRBV30
clone size: NA
J gene: TRBJ2-3
D gene: NA

CDR3 protein: CASSWGTGTDTEAFF
CDR3 DNA: TGTGCCAGCAGTTGGGGGACAGGTACCGACACTGAAGCTTTCTTT
V gene: TRBV6-5
clone size: few
J gene: TRBJ1-1
D gene: TRBD1

CDR3 protein: CASTNRQADEQYF
CDR3 DNA: TGTGCCAGCACCAACAGACAGGCCGACGAGCAGTACTTC
V gene: TRBV27
clone size: few
J gene: TRBJ2-7
D gene: NA

CDR3 protein: CSVENQDNYEQYF
CDR3 DNA: TGCAGCGTCGAGAACCAGGATAACTACGAGCAGTACTTC
V gene: TRBV29-1
clone size: once
J gene: TRBJ2-7
D gene: NA

CDR3 protein: CASRGGVTEAFF
CDR3 DNA: TGTGCCAGTAGGGGAGGGGTGACTGAAGCTTTCTTT
V gene: TRBV19
clone size: few
J gene: TRBJ1-1
D gene: NA

CDR3 protein: CASALGGGREKLFF
CDR3 DNA: TGTGCTAGTGCCTTGGGCGGGGGGCGTGAAAAACTGTTTTTT
V gene: TRBV12-5
clone size: NA
J gene: TRBJ1-4
D gene: NA

CDR3 protein: CAWSPQRYGNTIYF
CDR3 DNA: TGTGCCTGGAGTCCACAGAGGTATGGAAACACCATATATTTT
V gene: TRBV30
clone size: NA
J gene: TRBJ1-3
D gene: NA

CDR3 protein: CASSLATATGQETQYF
CDR3 DNA: TGTGCCAGCAGCTTAGCGACGGCGACAGGCCAAGAGACCCAGTACTTC
V gene: TRBV7-2
clone size: NA
J gene: TRBJ2-5
D gene: NA

CDR3 protein: CAISLAGGPGEETQYF
CDR3 DNA: TGTGCCATCAGTCTAGCGGGAGGGCCGGGGGAAGAGACCCAGTACTTC
V gene: TRBV10-3
clone size: NA
J gene: TRBJ2-5
D gene: TRBD2

CDR3 protein: CASHFGAGNTGELFF
CDR3 DNA: TGTGCCAGCCACTTCGGCGCGGGCAACACCGGGGAGCTGTTTTTT
V gene: TRBV13
clone size: NA
J gene: TRBJ2-2
D gene: NA

CDR3 protein: CASTHDNSNEKLFF
CDR3 DNA: TGTGCCAGCACCCATGACAATAGTAATGAAAAACTGTTTTTT
V gene: TRBV5-6
clone size: NA
J gene: TRBJ1-4
D gene: NA

CDR3 protein: CASSQRGARETGELFF
CDR3 DNA: TGTGCCAGCAGCCAGAGGGGGGCTCGTGAAACCGGGGAGCTGTTTTTT
V gene: TRBV7-2
clone size: NA
J gene: TRBJ2-2
D gene: NA